This T cell receptor (beta chain) was observed in a study of T cell repertoires in cytomegalovirus infection. One entry per CDR3 protein results from TCRdb running MiXCR on the reads. The sample consists of around 450,000 distinct CDR3 sequences, under 40% of them appearing once. Study-wide points: CMV carriers having the relevant HLA were flagged by cumulative public TCR beta family frequency.

This CDR3 is built from 13 residues. Germline loops: CDR1 SGHVS, CDR2 FQNEAQ. Trimming pared 4 bases from V and 5 bases from J, leaving 11 bases between. This clonotype was recorded many times. Its antigen remains unidentified. The receptor was derived from a human donor in good health (CMV status not recorded). Some clones in this sample may be carry-over from other donors' samples. The chain combines TRBV7-8 with TRBJ2-5; D gene unclear. Sample: PBMCs. Here the CDR3 DNA reads TGTGCCAGCAGCTCCTACCGTGGGGAGACCCAGTACTTC. Translated, it gives CASSSYRGETQYF.